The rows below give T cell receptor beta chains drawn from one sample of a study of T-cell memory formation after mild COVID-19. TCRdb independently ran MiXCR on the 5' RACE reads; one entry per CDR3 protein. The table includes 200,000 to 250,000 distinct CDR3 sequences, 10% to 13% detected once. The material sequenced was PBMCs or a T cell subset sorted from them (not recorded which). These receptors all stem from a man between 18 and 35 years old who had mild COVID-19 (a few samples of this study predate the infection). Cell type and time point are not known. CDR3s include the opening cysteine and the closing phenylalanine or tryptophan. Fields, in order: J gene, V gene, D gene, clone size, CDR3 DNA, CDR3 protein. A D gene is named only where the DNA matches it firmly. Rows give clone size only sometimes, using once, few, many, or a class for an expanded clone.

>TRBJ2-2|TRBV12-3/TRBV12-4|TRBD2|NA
TGTGCCAGCAGTTTAAGCGGGGGGTTTGGCGGGGAGCTGTTTTTT
CASSLSGGFGGELFF
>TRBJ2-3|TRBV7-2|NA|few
TGTGCCAGCAGCCCGTCCCGCGGTCGCACAGATACGCAGTATTTT
CASSPSRGRTDTQYF
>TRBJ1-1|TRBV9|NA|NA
TGTGCCAGCAGCGTAGGGTCAGGGGAGACTGAAGCTTTCTTT
CASSVGSGETEAFF
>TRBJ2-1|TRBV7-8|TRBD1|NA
TGTGCCAGCAGCAGAGAGGGGGACAGAACCTACAATGAGCAGTTCTTC
CASSREGDRTYNEQFF
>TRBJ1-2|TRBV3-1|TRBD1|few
TGTGCCAGCAGCCAAGATTTGGGACAGCATGGCTACACCTTC
CASSQDLGQHGYTF
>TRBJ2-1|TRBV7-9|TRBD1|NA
TGTGCCAGCAGCGAACGGGACAGGGCGGAGCAGTTCTTC
CASSERDRAEQFF
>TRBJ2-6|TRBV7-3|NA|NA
TGTGCCAGCAGCTTAACGGCCTCTGGGGCCAACGTCCTGACTTTC
CASSLTASGANVLTF
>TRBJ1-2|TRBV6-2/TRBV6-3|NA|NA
TGTGCCAGCAGTTACTCGCCCGGGTTCGGCTACACCTTC
CASSYSPGFGYTF
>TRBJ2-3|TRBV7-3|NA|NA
TGTGCCAGCAGCTGGTGGGGGGGCCCTTCAGATACGCAGTATTTT
CASSWWGGPSDTQYF
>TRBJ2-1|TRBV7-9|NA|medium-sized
TGTGCCAGCAGCTTAGGCTCCTACAATGAGCAGTTCTTC
CASSLGSYNEQFF
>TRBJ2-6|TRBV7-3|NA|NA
TGTGCCAGCAGCTTAGAGTCGCCCAAGGCCGGGGCCAACGTCCTGACTTTC
CASSLESPKAGANVLTF
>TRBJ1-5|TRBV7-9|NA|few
TGTGCCAGCAGCCGTACGGGGGGTTATAGCAATCAGCCCCAGCATTTT
CASSRTGGYSNQPQHF
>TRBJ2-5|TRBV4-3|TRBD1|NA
TGCGCCAGCAGTCAGGGAACGACAGGGCTACAAGAGACCCAGTACTTC
CASSQGTTGLQETQYF
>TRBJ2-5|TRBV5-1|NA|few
TGCGCCAGCAGCCGAACCCCTAGGATAGACCAAGAGACCCAGTACTTC
CASSRTPRIDQETQYF
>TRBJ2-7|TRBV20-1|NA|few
TGCAGTGCTAGAGGGAACTACGAGCAGTACTTC
CSARGNYEQYF
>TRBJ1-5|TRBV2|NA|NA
TGTGCCAGCAGTTCAGAAACCAATCAGCCCCAGCATTTT
CASSSETNQPQHF
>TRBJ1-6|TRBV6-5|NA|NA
TGTGCCAGCAGTTACGTACAGGGAGGTTCACCCCTCCACTTT
CASSYVQGGSPLHF